The 2 T cell receptor beta chains listed next were all sequenced from one sample in a study of regulatory T cells in long-lasting Graves disease. The time point was: newly diagnosed GD, antithyroid drugs for less than 3 months. Researchers made the TCR library from RNA that was extracted from PBMCs. The authors built TCR beta libraries using iRepertoire HTBI primers and Arm-PCR of CDR3 regions. MiXCR was run by TCRdb on the multiplex PCR reads, yielding one entry per CDR3 protein. In the table there are under 300,000 distinct CDR3 sequences, around 21% of which are singletons. This material consisted of peripheral blood mononuclear cells (PBMCs), taken at new diagnosis, from a patient treated with antithyroid drugs. The receptors derive from a female donor with Graves disease.

This clonotype has at least ten counts. The chain combines TRBV5-1 with TRBJ2-5; possibly TRBD2 for D (6 bases). V shed 0 bases and J shed 7 bases, with 16 bases lying between them. The CDR3 is 15 amino acids. Germline V gene lookup returns CDR1 SGHRS and CDR2 YFSETQ. DNA of the CDR3: TGCGCCAGCAGCTTGGTAGCGGCAGCTCAGGGGACCCAGTACTTC. Translated: CASSLVAAAQGTQYF.

This clonotype was found many times. As DNA, the CDR3 is TGTGCCAGCAGCCCCTCCATAGCGGGGGCCTACGAGCAGTACTTC. Residues: CASSPSIAGAYEQYF. The chain employs TRBV6-1 and TRBJ2-7; 9 nucleotides align to TRBD2. The CDR3 runs to 15 residues. Germline V gives CDR1 MNHNS, CDR2 SASEGT. Unmatched junction bases numbered 8, after V lost 6 bases and J lost 2 bases.